The sequence of this T cell receptor beta chain was determined in a study of Ad26.COV2.S vaccination and SARS-CoV-2 variants (dated by TCRdb to about 2021). About the full investigation: Donors in the vaccine arm were drawn from COV1001, a phase I-IIa trial of Ad26.COV2.S in healthy adults that was multicentre, randomized, double-blind and placebo-controlled. Ad26.COV2.S was administered intramuscularly at a dose of 5x10^10 or 1x10^11 viral particles, either as one shot or as two shots given 56 days apart. Sequencing of the TCRbeta repertoire served to evaluate the specificity and breadth of SARS-CoV-2-reactive T cell receptors following Ad26.COV2.S vaccination. A total of approximately 32 samples were included in the TCR-sequenced set, comprising roughly 20 Ad26.COV2.S vaccine recipients, 5 placebo recipients and 8 SARS-CoV-2 convalescent individuals. Trial participants were randomized into five groups of five, in which low-dose or high-dose Ad26.COV2.S was given once or twice, or placebo was given on both occasions. Investigators remained blinded to trial group allocation during experiments and outcome assessment.

The research as a whole found: Higher spike-specific TCR breadth was observed in Ad26.COV2.S recipients than in placebo recipients (P = 0.0014). Comparable non-spike TCR breadth was observed between vaccine and placebo recipients, consistent with only spike being contained in the vaccine. Comparing responses between vaccine doses or regimens was not something the study was powered to do. Substantial breadth of spike-specific CD8+ and CD4+ T cell responses was reported after vaccination. The authors noted that the TCR breadth and depth analyses may have underestimated total T cell responses.

As regards this clone: No antigen is known for it. Base quality data are lacking; no much larger clone is found one base away.

In light of the paper, this sample's treatment or condition label describes: over 15 received Ad26.COV2.S at low or high dose, single or two shots; roughly five received placebo; per-sample allocation not given. For vaccine and placebo recipients, repertoires were sequenced using samples collected on day 63 after the first injection. In Cohort 1b, around 23 adults aged 18-55 years were enrolled at a single site in Boston, USA, between 29 July and 7 August 2020. As a vaccine, Ad26.COV2.S was a replication-incompetent adenovirus type 26 vector that expressed a prefusion-stabilized SARS-CoV-2 spike protein derived from the original Wuhan strain. The CDR3 holds 14 amino acids from the cysteine to the phenylalanine. The CDR3 DNA has 42 bases and is translated from base 1. CDR1 MDHEN and CDR2 SYDVKM are derived from the germline V gene. Germline trimming: 2 bases from V, 10 bases from J; junction bases outside gene matches: 9.

The immunoSEQ Assay was the method used to sequence TCRbeta CDR3 regions. After extraction, genomic DNA underwent amplification by bias-controlled multiplex PCR, followed by high-throughput sequencing. As for how the authors treated the data: To quantify the absolute abundance of each unique TCRbeta CDR3 region, sequences were collapsed and filtered. T cell fraction was estimated by normalization of TCRbeta template counts to usable DNA, with usable DNA being measured through amplification of reference genes present in all nucleated cells. Repertoire TCRs were annotated as SARS-CoV-2-specific by exact matching of V gene, CDR3 amino acid sequence and J gene to a known reactive TCR set. MIRA supplied the reference SARS-CoV-2 TCR set, which was filtered for enrichment in COVID-19-positive ImmuneCODE repertoires so that public or cross-reactive TCRs were removed. Based on the MIRA antigens, annotated TCRs were further analysed at the level of specific ORF or position within ORF. Breadth was defined as annotated unique rearrangements over total unique productive rearrangements; depth was the summed frequency of those rearrangements. TCR breadth was compared between groups using two-sided Wilcoxon rank-sum tests. TCRdb limited this immuneACCESS table to in-frame rearrangements with V and J called. A share of clones is missing; checked studies link under half to unresolved V genes, and the rest is unexplained. The V and J calls and the clone size are those of that table, but D and trimming were determined from the DNA. In this sample the table shows roughly 350,000 clones, about 88% of which occur a single time. The biggest ten clones account for about 10% of the sample.

The sequence came from a person between 18 and 65 years old who received the Ad26.COV2.S COVID-19 vaccine or a placebo. The source material was peripheral blood, sampled in a trial of Ad26.COV2.S vaccine versus placebo. The chain uses TRBV28 and TRBJ1-1; TRBD1 agrees with 8 junctional bases. The DNA sequence is as follows: TGTGCCAGCAGTTTAAGGCAGGGGGCGTCTATAGCTTTCTTT. The encoded protein is CASSLRQGASIAFF.